Following are 22 T cell receptor beta chains from one sample sequenced in a study of cytomegalovirus exposure and HLA in healthy donors. PCR involved 60 Vbeta and 13 Jbeta primers. Measured with immunoSEQ multiplex PCR; TCRdb has only the in-frame clones, and not every one. The sample carries roughly 120,000 clones, 60% to 80% recorded once. What was sequenced was PBMCs. Receptors were obtained from a man aged 45-60 years in good health and CMV-seropositive.

The chain couples TRBV5-1 to TRBJ1-6; 7 bases match TRBD1. The CDR3 totals 16 residues. V lost 4 bases and J lost 4; bases outside the gene matches: 8. Germline lookup yields CDR1 SGHRS and CDR2 YFSETQ. DNA for the CDR3: TGCGCCAGCAGCATCGGGACAGCCTCTTATAATTCACCCCTCCACTTT. It specifies CASSIGTASYNSPLHF.

The chain employs TRBV29-1 and TRBJ1-1; D is uncertain. This CDR3 spans 11 amino acids. V shed 7 bases and J shed 13 bases, with 19 bases lying between them. Germline V gene sequence: CDR1 SQVTM, CDR2 ANQGSEA. The CDR3 bases are TGCAGCGCTTCCCGTACAGATCGTGGTTTCTTT. Protein: CSASRTDRGFF.

This chain connects TRBV5-6 to TRBJ1-1; D unclear. Germline CDR1 and CDR2: SGHDT and YYEEEE. The CDR3 covers 15 residues. Trimming shortened V by 0 bases and J by 11 bases, and 20 bases separated the two germline ends. CDR3 sequence: CASSLAGLTQRSAFF. The CDR3 coding sequence is TGTGCCAGCAGCTTGGCCGGACTTACGCAACGGTCGGCTTTCTTT.

The rearrangement uses TRBV6-5 and TRBJ1-6; the D gene is possibly TRBD1 (5 bases). Germline CDR1 reads MNHEY; CDR2 reads SVGAGI. V gave up 9 bases and J gave up 9 bases, with 12 bases separating them. This CDR3 comprises 12 residues. The CDR3 loop reads CASGTSGSPLHF. The CDR3 DNA is TGTGCCAGTGGGACTTCTGGTTCACCCCTCCACTTT.

The chain carries TRBV7-6 and TRBJ1-1; weak D call: TRBD1 (6 bases). CDR3 size: 13 residues. Germline V lookup: CDR1 SGHVS, CDR2 FNYEAQ. V lost 5 bases to trimming and J lost 4 bases, with 11 bases between them. CDR3 loop: CASSPRGRTEAFF. The CDR3 nucleotides read TGTGCCAGCAGCCCCAGGGGACGCACTGAAGCTTTCTTT.

The chain is built from TRBV30 and TRBJ1-1; TRBD1 agrees at 8 bases. In germline, CDR1 is GTSNPN, CDR2 SVGIG (reference sequence). The CDR3 is made up of 13 amino acids. Trimming at V came to 4 bases and at J to 0 bases, leaving 1 base not matched to a gene. DNA for the CDR3: TGTGCCTGGACGGGACAGGTGAACACTGAAGCTTTCTTT. This translates into CAWTGQVNTEAFF. Drawing the rest from reference TRBV30 and TRBJ1-1, the complete variable domain is SQTIHQWPATLVQPVGSPLSLECTVEGTSNPNLYWYRQAAGRGLQLLFYSVGIGQISSEVPQNLSASRPQDRQFILSSKKLLLSDSGFYLCAWTGQVNTEAFFGQGTRLTVV.

This sequence joins TRBV4-1 and TRBJ2-2; D is perhaps TRBD1 (5 bases). The DNA end favors TRBJ1-3, so the J call may be wrong. CDR1 is MGHRA and CDR2 is YSYEKL in the germline V gene. This CDR3 has 17 amino acids. CDR3 amino acids: CASSQDWGSLIGNTIYF. CDR3 coding DNA: TGCGCCAGCAGCCAAGATTGGGGCAGTTTAATTGGAAACACCATATATTTT.

This clone appeared a few times. This sequence joins TRBV10-3 and TRBJ1-2; D may be TRBD1 (5 bases). The germline V gene has CDR1 ENHRY and CDR2 SYGVKD. V was clipped by 6 bases and J by 7 bases, with 21 bases between them. The CDR3 spans 15 residues. Here the CDR3 DNA reads TGTGCCATCAGCCCCGGCTCGGGACTGGGGACTGGCTACACCTTC. Protein product: CAISPGSGLGTGYTF.

As concerns this clone: Other nucleotide sequences from this sample produce the same CDR3. The chain uses TRBV9 and TRBJ1-1, with D maybe TRBD1 (5 bases). This CDR3 is built from 14 residues. Trimming removed 0 bases from V and 1 base from J, with 7 bases in between. From germline, CDR1 is SGDLS and CDR2 YYNGEE. CDR3 nucleotides: TGTGCCAGCAGCGTAGGCCAGGGGAACACTGAAGCTTTCTTT. The encoded protein is CASSVGQGNTEAFF.

The chain combines TRBV9 with TRBJ1-3; 8 positions match TRBD1. The V and J ends lost 4 bases and 1 base, in that order; junction bases with no gene match: 4. The CDR3 has 15 residues. Germline V gene data show CDR1 as SGDLS and CDR2 as YYNGEE. The CDR3 nucleotides are TGTGCCAGCAGCCCAGACAGGGGATCTGGAAACACCATATATTTT. This translates into CASSPDRGSGNTIYF.

The chain is built from TRBV7-9 and TRBJ2-5; TRBD1 matches at 9 bases. The J call may be wrong; the DNA end is better matched by TRBJ2-7. The CDR3 is 15 residues long. Germline CDR1 SEHNR, CDR2 FQNEAQ (reference sequence). The CDR3 loop reads CASSSKTGGSYEQYF. The DNA of the CDR3 is TGTGCCAGCAGCTCGAAGACAGGGGGAAGCTACGAGCAGTACTTC.

This chain connects TRBV6-5 to TRBJ1-2, with TRBD1 matching 9 bases. Germline V gene sequence: CDR1 MNHEY, CDR2 SVGAGI. V shed 1 base and J 4 bases; nucleotides not matched to a gene: 4. The CDR3 is 15 residues long. DNA of the CDR3: TGTGCCAGCAGTTACTTCCCGGGACAGGGCTATGGCTACACCTTC. This gives the protein CASSYFPGQGYGYTF.

The chain employs TRBV6-5 and TRBJ1-2, with 7 bases that match TRBD1. This CDR3 spans 15 amino acids. Germline V gene lookup returns CDR1 MNHEY and CDR2 SVGAGI. Losses at the gene ends were 2 bases for V and 2 bases for J; bases not matched to a gene: 5. CDR3 amino acids: CASSYRGQSNYGYTF. The CDR3 DNA is TGTGCCAGCAGTTACAGGGGACAGAGCAACTATGGCTACACCTTC.

This chain links TRBV27 with TRBJ2-1; 7 positions match TRBD2. Germline values: CDR1 MNHEY, CDR2 SMNVEV (reference sequence). The CDR3 is made up of 12 amino acids. J gave up 10 bases and V 2 bases, and 2 bases lay outside the gene matches. Here the CDR3 DNA reads TGTGCCAGCAGTTTAGTCGGGAGGGAGCAGTTCTTC. Protein product: CASSLVGREQFF.

The V gene is TRBV2, the J gene TRBJ1-2; perhaps TRBD1 as D (5 bases). The CDR3 has 14 residues. CDR1 is SNHLY and CDR2 is FYNNEI in the germline V gene. V lost 4 bases to trimming and J lost 2 bases, with 11 bases between them. CDR3 DNA: TGTGCCAGCAGTGGGGCAGGGAGGAACTATGGCTACACCTTC. It is translated as CASSGAGRNYGYTF.

The chain has TRBV9 and TRBJ1-1, with D possibly TRBD1 on 5 matching bases. V was cut by 4 bases and J by 4 bases, with 11 bases left in between. The length of the CDR3 is 13 residues. CDR1 is SGDLS, CDR2 YYNGEE, per germline. The CDR3 bases are TGTGCCAGCAGCTTTACGACAGTCACTGAAGCTTTCTTT. Translated: CASSFTTVTEAFF.

This clone was counted between two and nine times. The chain couples TRBV28 to TRBJ2-7; 11 bases are a match to TRBD1. The junction had 10 bases not matched to a gene; V was cut back by 6 bases and J by 9 bases. The CDR3 is 14 amino acids. Germline CDR1 is MDHEN and CDR2 is SYDVKM. Here the CDR3 DNA reads TGTGCCAGCAGGTCGGGACAGGGGGAATCGGGGCAGTACTTC. Amino acids: CASRSGQGESGQYF. The full variable domain, its missing parts supplied by reference TRBV28 and TRBJ2-7, is DVKVTQSSRYLVKRTGEKVFLECVQDMDHENMFWYRQDPGLGLRLIYFSYDVKMKEKGDIPEGYSVSREKKERFSLILESASTNQTSMYLCASRSGQGESGQYFGPGTRLTVT.

The V gene is TRBV28, the J gene TRBJ1-2; a weak D match, TRBD1 (6 bases). The CDR3 is made up of 14 amino acids. In germline, CDR1 is MDHEN, CDR2 SYDVKM. Trimming shortened V by 3 bases and J by 7 bases, and 15 bases separated the two germline ends. The CDR3 DNA reads as TGTGCCAGCAGTTTGCAGGGGCGCTTATTTGGCTACACCTTC. This gives the protein CASSLQGRLFGYTF.

J is TRBJ2-1 and V is TRBV7-9; 8 bases line up with TRBD2. Germline V gives CDR1 SEHNR, CDR2 FQNEAQ (reference sequence). Trimming cost V 5 bases and J 8 bases; bases outside gene matches: 8. CDR3 length: 14 amino acids. DNA for the CDR3: TGTGCCAGCAGCCCCCACGCGGGAGGCGATGAGCAGTTCTTC. Translation gives CASSPHAGGDEQFF.

This clone showed up just a few times. The same CDR3 also results from other DNA sequences found in this sample. This sequence joins TRBV5-1 and TRBJ2-7, with TRBD1 as a possible D gene (6 bases). V lost 3 bases to trimming and J lost 3 bases, with 7 bases between them. Germline V gene data show CDR1 as SGHRS and CDR2 as YFSETQ. This CDR3 is 12 amino acids long. CDR3 DNA sequence: TGCGCCAGCAGCTCGGACAGCTACGAGCAGTACTTC. Encoded protein: CASSSDSYEQYF.

This clone was recorded once. This chain joins TRBV30 and TRBJ2-7, with D possibly being TRBD2 (6 bases). CDR1 GTSNPN and CDR2 SVGIG come from the germline V gene (reference sequence). The CDR3 runs to 14 residues. V lost 5 bases to trimming and J lost 0 bases, with 14 bases between them. CDR3 protein: CAWSAGTVSYEQYF. For the CDR3, the DNA is TGTGCCTGGTCGGCCGGGACTGTCTCCTACGAGCAGTACTTC. The full variable domain, with the rest looked up from reference TRBV30 and TRBJ2-7, is SQTIHQWPATLVQPVGSPLSLECTVEGTSNPNLYWYRQAAGRGLQLLFYSVGIGQISSEVPQNLSASRPQDRQFILSSKKLLLSDSGFYLCAWSAGTVSYEQYFGPGTRLTVT.

The chain is built from TRBV30 and TRBJ1-5; D not certain. Trimming removed 0 bases from V and 3 bases from J, with 12 bases in between. In germline, CDR1 is GTSNPN, CDR2 SVGIG (reference sequence). CDR3 size: 15 residues. Here the CDR3 reads CAWSVPGGNNQPQHF. For the CDR3, the DNA is TGTGCCTGGAGTGTACCGGGAGGGAACAATCAGCCCCAGCATTTT.